A selection of T cell receptor beta chains follows, all from one sample in a study of T cell repertoires in cytomegalovirus infection. TCRdb re-derived calls from the reads in MiXCR, one entry per CDR3 protein. In the table there are 300,000 to 450,000 distinct CDR3 sequences, roughly 20% of which are singletons. Sample: PBMCs. These receptors all stem from a human donor in good health (CMV status not recorded). Some clones in this sample may be carry-over from other donors' samples. The CDR3 runs from the conserved cysteine through the conserved F or W. D genes are given only for firm matches. Clone size is given for some rows only: seen once, a few or many times, or a class if the clone is expanded.

V: TRBV19; J: TRBJ1-1; size: .; D: .; DNA: TGTGCCAGTAGTAACCGGGACGGACCAAACACTGAAGCTTTCTTT; CDR3: CASSNRDGPNTEAFF
V: TRBV5-1; J: TRBJ2-1; size: .; D: .; DNA: TGCGCCAGCAGCTTGGACGCAGGGAACTACAATGAGCAGTTCTTC; CDR3: CASSLDAGNYNEQFF
V: TRBV20-1; J: TRBJ1-5; size: .; D: .; DNA: TGCAGTGCCCCGGGGGGTAGCAATCAGCCCCAGCATTTT; CDR3: CSAPGGSNQPQHF
V: TRBV7-2; J: TRBJ2-3; size: .; D: TRBD2; DNA: TGTGCCAGCAGCTCTAGCGGGAGGGCAATGGATACGCAGTATTTT; CDR3: CASSSSGRAMDTQYF
V: TRBV29-1; J: TRBJ2-7; size: .; D: .; DNA: TGCAGCGTCACCCAGGGGGGCGAGCAGTACTTC; CDR3: CSVTQGGEQYF
V: TRBV6-1; J: TRBJ1-1; size: many; D: .; DNA: TGTGCCAGCAGTGAATCCGGCAGGGTGAACACTGAAGCTTTCTTT; CDR3: CASSESGRVNTEAFF
V: TRBV6-2/TRBV6-3; J: TRBJ2-1; size: .; D: TRBD1; DNA: TGTGCCAGCAGTTACGCACAGGGGAGATCCTACAATGAGCAGTTCTTC; CDR3: CASSYAQGRSYNEQFF
V: TRBV4-2; J: TRBJ2-3; size: few; D: TRBD2; DNA: TGTGCCAGCAGCCAAGAGATACTAGCGGGGGGGCCAGATACGCAGTATTTT; CDR3: CASSQEILAGGPDTQYF
V: TRBV9; J: TRBJ1-6; size: .; D: .; DNA: TGTGCCAGCAGCGTTGGCGGGAATTCACCCCTCCACTTT; CDR3: CASSVGGNSPLHF
V: TRBV28; J: TRBJ1-6; size: many; D: .; DNA: TGTGCCAGCAGCCGTATCACCAGGGGTTACAGTTCACCCCTCCACTTT; CDR3: CASSRITRGYSSPLHF
V: TRBV7-2; J: TRBJ2-7; size: many; D: TRBD2; DNA: TGTGCCAGCAGCTTAACAACTAGCGCGCAGTACTTC; CDR3: CASSLTTSAQYF
V: TRBV12-3/TRBV12-4; J: TRBJ1-5; size: .; D: .; DNA: TGTGCCAGCAGTTTGGTTCGAAATCAGCCCCATCATTTT; CDR3: CASSLVRNQPHHF
V: TRBV20-1; J: TRBJ2-7; size: .; D: TRBD1; DNA: TGCAGTGCGGAAGGACAGGTGACCTACGAGCAGTACTTC; CDR3: CSAEGQVTYEQYF
V: TRBV9; J: TRBJ1-3; size: few; D: .; DNA: TGTGCCAGCAGCAAGCTTTTCTCTGGAAACACCATATATTTT; CDR3: CASSKLFSGNTIYF
V: TRBV7-9; J: TRBJ2-7; size: many; D: TRBD1; DNA: TGTGCCAGCAGCCCCTGGGCGGGACAGGGAACCTACGAGCAGTACTTC; CDR3: CASSPWAGQGTYEQYF
V: TRBV6-5; J: TRBJ2-5; size: .; D: TRBD1; DNA: TGTGCCAGCACTGTAAAGACAGGGTCGGAGACCCAGTACTTC; CDR3: CASTVKTGSETQYF
V: TRBV5-1; J: TRBJ2-1; size: .; D: .; DNA: TGCGCCAGCAGCTTGGCCGAGCGGAGCCGGAGTGAGCAGTTCTTC; CDR3: CASSLAERSRSEQFF
V: TRBV20-1; J: TRBJ2-3; size: .; D: .; DNA: TGCAGTGCTAGAAGGTCCGGAGCGGGCCTCACAGATACGCAGTATTTT; CDR3: CSARRSGAGLTDTQYF
V: TRBV7-2; J: TRBJ2-5; size: many; D: .; DNA: TGTGCCAGCAGCTTAGGGTGGGGCCAAGAGACCCAGTACTTC; CDR3: CASSLGWGQETQYF
V: TRBV19; J: TRBJ2-1; size: few; D: TRBD1; DNA: TGTGCCAGTAGTTTTCGGACAGGGTGGGAGCAGTTCTTC; CDR3: CASSFRTGWEQFF
V: TRBV19; J: TRBJ1-5; size: .; D: .; DNA: TGTGCCAGTAGTATTGATGATAAGCCCCAGCATTTT; CDR3: CASSIDDKPQHF
V: TRBV27; J: TRBJ1-6; size: few; D: .; DNA: TGTGCCAGCAGTCCCAGGCCGGTGGGAGATTCACCCCTCCACTTT; CDR3: CASSPRPVGDSPLHF
V: TRBV5-4; J: TRBJ2-1; size: few; D: .; DNA: TGTGCCAGCAGCGGAACGGTCAATGAGCAGTTCTTC; CDR3: CASSGTVNEQFF
V: TRBV19; J: TRBJ1-4; size: few; D: .; DNA: TGTGCCAGTAGTGGTGGAGGGCGTGCAACTAATGAAAAACTGTTTTTT; CDR3: CASSGGGRATNEKLFF
V: TRBV5-4; J: TRBJ2-5; size: few; D: TRBD1; DNA: TGTGCCAGCAGCTTGCCGGGACAGGGTAGCAAGACCCAGTACTTC; CDR3: CASSLPGQGSKTQYF
V: TRBV7-2; J: TRBJ1-1; size: many; D: .; DNA: TGTGCCAGCAGCTCACAGGGGAACACTGAAGCTTTCTTT; CDR3: CASSSQGNTEAFF
V: TRBV5-3; J: TRBJ2-3; size: .; D: .; DNA: TGTGCCAGCAGTTTCCCCGCCCCGGGGTCCGATACGCAGTATTTT; CDR3: CASSFPAPGSDTQYF
V: TRBV20-1; J: TRBJ2-3; size: .; D: .; DNA: TGCAGTGCTAGGAGGGATACGCAGTATTTT; CDR3: CSARRDTQYF
V: TRBV30; J: TRBJ2-7; size: .; D: .; DNA: TGTGCCTGGAGTCAGGACGCATACTACGAGCAGTACTTC; CDR3: CAWSQDAYYEQYF
V: TRBV7-9; J: TRBJ1-1; size: many; D: .; DNA: TGTGCCAGCAGCTCCCGACAGAACACTGAAGCTTTCTTT; CDR3: CASSSRQNTEAFF
V: TRBV3-1; J: TRBJ1-4; size: few; D: .; DNA: TGTGCCAGCAGCCAACAGGGACACGCTTTTGGAAAACTGTTTTTT; CDR3: CASSQQGHAFGKLFF
V: TRBV6-2/TRBV6-3; J: TRBJ1-5; size: .; D: TRBD1; DNA: TGTGCCAGCAGGACCCGGGACAGGATAACATATAGCAATCAGCCCCAGCATTTT; CDR3: CASRTRDRITYSNQPQHF
V: TRBV20-1; J: TRBJ2-7; size: .; D: .; DNA: TGCAGTGCTAGAGGCCCTAATAGGGGAGTTCAGGGCGAGCAGTACTTC; CDR3: CSARGPNRGVQGEQYF
V: TRBV4-1; J: TRBJ2-5; size: many; D: .; DNA: TGCGCCAGCAGCGTCAGCAACCGGGACTACCAAGAGACCCAGTACTTC; CDR3: CASSVSNRDYQETQYF
V: TRBV7-2; J: TRBJ2-2; size: many; D: TRBD2; DNA: TGTGCCAGCAGCTTCCCTAGCGGGAGGCCGGTATGGACCGGGGAGCTGTTTTTT; CDR3: CASSFPSGRPVWTGELFF
V: TRBV6-1; J: TRBJ1-4; size: many; D: .; DNA: TGTGCCAGCAGATCAACAGGGTCAACTAATGAAAAACTGTTTTTT; CDR3: CASRSTGSTNEKLFF
V: TRBV12-3/TRBV12-4; J: TRBJ1-2; size: many; D: .; DNA: TGTGCCAGCAGTTTAAAGGGGGACTATGGCTACACCTTC; CDR3: CASSLKGDYGYTF
V: TRBV7-2; J: TRBJ2-1; size: many; D: TRBD2; DNA: TGTGCCAGCAGCTTGGGACTAGCGGGGAAATACAATGAGCAGTTCTTC; CDR3: CASSLGLAGKYNEQFF
V: TRBV7-2; J: TRBJ2-3; size: many; D: .; DNA: TGTGCCAGCAGCTTTTGGAGGGATACGCAGTATTTT; CDR3: CASSFWRDTQYF
V: TRBV20-1; J: TRBJ2-7; size: few; D: .; DNA: TGCAGTGCCAAGCCGCCCGGCAGCTCCTACGAGCAGTACTTC; CDR3: CSAKPPGSSYEQYF
V: TRBV7-8; J: TRBJ2-1; size: many; D: .; DNA: TGTGCCAGCAGCTTAGCCTCTAGTGACCCCTACAATGAGCAGTTCTTC; CDR3: CASSLASSDPYNEQFF
V: TRBV7-2; J: TRBJ1-1; size: few; D: .; DNA: TGTGCCAGCAGCTTAGTAACAGGGACCAACGCTGAAGCTTTCTTT; CDR3: CASSLVTGTNAEAFF
V: TRBV12-3/TRBV12-4; J: TRBJ2-3; size: .; D: .; DNA: TGTGCCAGCATGTACAGGTACATTGCAGATACGCAGTATTTT; CDR3: CASMYRYIADTQYF
V: TRBV7-2; J: TRBJ2-3; size: many; D: TRBD1; DNA: TGTGCCAGCAGCTTAGGGCCCAGGGGGCGCGCAGATACGCAGTATTTT; CDR3: CASSLGPRGRADTQYF
V: TRBV7-2; J: TRBJ2-3; size: many; D: .; DNA: TGTGCCAGCGGTGGCGGGGTTACAGATACGCAGTATTTT; CDR3: CASGGGVTDTQYF
V: TRBV2; J: TRBJ1-6; size: .; D: .; DNA: TGTGCCAGCCGACCCACAGGCACCTATAATTCACCCCTCCACTTT; CDR3: CASRPTGTYNSPLHF
V: TRBV5-1; J: TRBJ2-7; size: .; D: TRBD2; DNA: TGCGCCAGCAGCTTTGGTCTAGCGGAAGACGAGCAGTACTTC; CDR3: CASSFGLAEDEQYF
V: TRBV5-4; J: TRBJ1-1; size: few; D: TRBD1; DNA: TGTGCCAGCAGCTTGAAAGGGGGCCGGACTGAAGCTTTCTTT; CDR3: CASSLKGGRTEAFF